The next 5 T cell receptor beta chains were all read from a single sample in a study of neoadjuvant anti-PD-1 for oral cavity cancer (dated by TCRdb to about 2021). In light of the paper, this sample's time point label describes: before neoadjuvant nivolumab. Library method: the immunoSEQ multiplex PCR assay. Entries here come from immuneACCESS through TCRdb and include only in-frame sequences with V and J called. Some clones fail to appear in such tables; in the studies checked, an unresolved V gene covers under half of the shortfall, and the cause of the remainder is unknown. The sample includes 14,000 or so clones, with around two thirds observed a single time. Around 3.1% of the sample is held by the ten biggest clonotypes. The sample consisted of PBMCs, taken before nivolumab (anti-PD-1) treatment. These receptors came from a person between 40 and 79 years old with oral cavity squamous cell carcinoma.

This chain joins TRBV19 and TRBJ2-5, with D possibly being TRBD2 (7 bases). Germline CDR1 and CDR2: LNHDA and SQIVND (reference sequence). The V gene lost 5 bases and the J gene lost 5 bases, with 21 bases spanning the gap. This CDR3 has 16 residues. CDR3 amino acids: CASSFLRGRAVETQYF. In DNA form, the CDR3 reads TGTGCCAGTAGTTTCCTAAGGGGGAGGGCCGTTGAGACCCAGTACTTC.

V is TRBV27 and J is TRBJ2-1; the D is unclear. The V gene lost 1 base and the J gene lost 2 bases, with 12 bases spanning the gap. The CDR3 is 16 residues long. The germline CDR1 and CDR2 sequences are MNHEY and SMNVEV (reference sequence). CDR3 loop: CASSLYGAAPYNEQFF. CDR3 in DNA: TGTGCCAGCAGTTTATATGGAGCTGCTCCCTACAATGAGCAGTTCTTC.

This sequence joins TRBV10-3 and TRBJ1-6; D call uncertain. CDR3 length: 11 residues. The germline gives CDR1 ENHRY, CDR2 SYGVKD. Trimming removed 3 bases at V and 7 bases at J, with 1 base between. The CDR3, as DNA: TGTGCCATCAGTGACAATTCACCCCTCCACTTT. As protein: CAISDNSPLHF.

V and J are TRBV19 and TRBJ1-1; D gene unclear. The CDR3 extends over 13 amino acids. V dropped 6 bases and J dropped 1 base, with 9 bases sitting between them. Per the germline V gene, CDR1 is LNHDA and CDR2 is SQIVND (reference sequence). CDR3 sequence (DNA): TGTGCCAGTAGGCACCGGGGGAACACTGAAGCTTTCTTT. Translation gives CASRHRGNTEAFF. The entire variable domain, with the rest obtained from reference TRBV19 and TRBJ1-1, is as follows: DGGITQSPKYLFRKEGQNVTLSCEQNLNHDAMYWYRQDPGQGLRLIYYSQIVNDFQKGDIAEGYSVSREKKESFPLTVTSAQKNPTAFYLCASRHRGNTEAFFGQGTRLTVV.

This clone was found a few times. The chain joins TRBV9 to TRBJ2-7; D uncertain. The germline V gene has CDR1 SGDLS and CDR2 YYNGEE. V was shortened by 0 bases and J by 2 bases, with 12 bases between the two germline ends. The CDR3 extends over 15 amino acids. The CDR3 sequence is CASSVGVQAAYEQYF. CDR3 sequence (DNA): TGTGCCAGCAGCGTAGGGGTTCAGGCCGCCTACGAGCAGTACTTC.